This section outlines one TCR beta chain sequence together with its context. The antigen is undetermined. Each TCR beta cDNA library carried unique molecular identifiers. Approximately 450,000 cDNA molecules were recovered from an input of about 1 to 10 million T cells. Each CDR3 protein gets one entry after TCRdb re-called the PCR reads with MiXCR. The sample includes about 540,000 distinct CDR3 sequences, around 34% of them seen just once. The data belong to a study of post-analysis software for immune sequencing data. Study-level information: The cohort encompassed relapsing-remitting, secondary progressive and progressive-relapsing multiple sclerosis disease courses. Study results and limitations: Samples from a shared batch, those prepared together, strongly co-clustered by F measure. Compared against controls, patients with multiple sclerosis displayed significantly lower normalized Chao1 diversity. Comparison of patients with controls showed five TRBV segments more frequent in patients, TRBV5-6, TRBV5-1 and TRBV20-1 among them.

Germline V lookup: CDR1 KGHDR, CDR2 SFDVKD. Trimming cost V 4 bases and J 5 bases; bases outside gene matches: 10. The CDR3 totals 16 residues. Sequencing was performed on blood. The gene calls are TRBV24-1 and TRBJ1-5, with TRBD1 matching 7 bases. The receptor comes from a girl aged 2-17 years with multiple sclerosis. As DNA, the CDR3 is TGTGCCACCAGTGAAAGTCGGACAGGTTATTATCAGCCCCAGCATTTT. Translating gives CATSESRTGYYQPQHF.